The rows below give T cell receptor beta chains drawn from one sample of a study of identical twins. Using its own MiXCR run on the 5' RACE reads, TCRdb lists one record per CDR3 protein. The sample includes around 340,000 distinct CDR3 sequences, 9% to 15% of them seen just once. The same sample was also studied in work on yellow fever vaccine responses in identical twins.

Sequencing was carried out using CD8+ T cells sorted from blood. These receptors came from a woman between 18 and 29 years old in good health. The CDR3 runs from the conserved cysteine through the conserved F or W. A D gene is named only where the DNA matches it firmly. Clone sizes are given selectively: once, few, many, or a class where the clone is expanded.

V gene,clone size,D gene,J gene,CDR3 DNA,CDR3 protein
TRBV20-1,NA,TRBD2,TRBJ2-5,TGCAGTGAAGGCGGGGGGTTAAAAAATTTAGAGACCCAGTACTTC,CSEGGGLKNLETQYF
TRBV29-1,many,TRBD1,TRBJ2-2,TGCAGCGTCGAAAGGACAGGGATGAACACCGGGGAGCTGTTTTTT,CSVERTGMNTGELFF
TRBV3-1,NA,NA,TRBJ2-5,TGTGCCAGCAGCCAAGAGAGCGTCGAGACCCAGTACTTC,CASSQESVETQYF
TRBV5-1,NA,TRBD1,TRBJ2-1,TGCGCCAGCAGCTTGGGGGACAGGGGGAGGGGAGATGAGCAGTTCTTC,CASSLGDRGRGDEQFF
TRBV9,once,TRBD1,TRBJ1-2,TGTGCCAGCAGCGTAGAGGACAGGAACTATGGCTACACCTTC,CASSVEDRNYGYTF
TRBV29-1,NA,NA,TRBJ1-1,TGCAGCGTTGAAGAGGTCACCACTGAAGCTTTCTTT,CSVEEVTTEAFF
TRBV7-6,NA,NA,TRBJ1-5,TGTGCCAGCAGCTTAAATGGGGGAGGCAATCAGCCCCAGCATTTT,CASSLNGGGNQPQHF
TRBV7-9,NA,NA,TRBJ1-2,TGTGCCAGCAGCATTGGGGGCGATGGCTACACCTTC,CASSIGGDGYTF
TRBV24-1,many,NA,TRBJ1-1,TGTGCCACCACCGACGCTATGAACACTGAAGCTTTCTTT,CATTDAMNTEAFF
TRBV4-1,NA,NA,TRBJ1-1,TGCGCCAGCAGCCACCCCAGGGGTTTCGGTGACACTGAAGCTTTCTTT,CASSHPRGFGDTEAFF
TRBV5-6,many,NA,TRBJ2-1,TGTGCCAGCAGCTTGACGGATAATGAGCAGTTCTTC,CASSLTDNEQFF
TRBV20-1,few,TRBD2,TRBJ2-1,TGCAGTGCCAGAGTGGGGAATAGCGGGGAAGGTGTCTTC,CSARVGNSGEGVF
TRBV29-1,many,TRBD2,TRBJ2-3,TGCAGCGTAAATGCCGGGAGGGCCACAGATACGCAGTATTTT,CSVNAGRATDTQYF
TRBV4-1,NA,NA,TRBJ2-7,TGCGCCAGCAGCCAAGAAATTTCGGGACGGAACTCCTACGAGCAGTACTTC,CASSQEISGRNSYEQYF
TRBV28,NA,NA,TRBJ2-7,TGTGCCAGCAGGCCGCCGGGACGGAATTACGAGCAGTACTTC,CASRPPGRNYEQYF
TRBV7-9,few,TRBD1,TRBJ2-7,TGTGCCAGCAGCTTAGCCCAGGACAGGAGCTCCTACGAGCAGTACTTC,CASSLAQDRSSYEQYF
TRBV7-9,few,NA,TRBJ2-2,TGTGCCAGCAGCTTCGGTCCCACGGGGGACACCGGGGAGCTGTTTTTT,CASSFGPTGDTGELFF
TRBV4-1,few,NA,TRBJ1-4,TGCGCCAGCAGCCAAGCAACCGGGACGATCCGGGAAAAACTGTTTTTT,CASSQATGTIREKLFF
TRBV2,NA,TRBD2,TRBJ2-2,TGTGCCAGCAGTGACTCATGGACTAGCTGGTCCGGTAACACCGGGGAGCTGTTTTTT,CASSDSWTSWSGNTGELFF
TRBV19,many,NA,TRBJ2-7,TGTGCCAGCAGTGCCGGGACTGGATCCTACGAGCAGTACTTC,CASSAGTGSYEQYF
TRBV7-9,few,NA,TRBJ1-2,TGTGCCAGCAGCTTAGAGGACAGCAACTATGGCTACACCTTC,CASSLEDSNYGYTF
TRBV7-9,few,TRBD1,TRBJ1-1,TGTGCCAGCAGCAGAACAGGGGTCACTGAAGCTTTCTTT,CASSRTGVTEAFF
TRBV20-1,NA,NA,TRBJ2-1,TGCAGTGCTAGAGATTTCAGGGCCTCAGCTTACAATGAGCAGTTCTTC,CSARDFRASAYNEQFF
TRBV27,NA,NA,TRBJ2-2,TGTGCCAGCAGTTTATACGGGTTTGGGGAGCTGTTTTTT,CASSLYGFGELFF